The 18 T cell receptor beta chains below come from one sample, sequenced in a study of cytomegalovirus exposure and HLA in healthy donors. In the PCR, 60 Vbeta and 13 Jbeta primers were used. Using immunoSEQ multiplex PCR, the repertoire was profiled, and TCRdb retains in-frame clones only, with some absent. The profile covers about 150,000 clones, with less than 80% appearing a single time and around 2.3% taken by the ten largest. Sequenced sample: PBMCs. These receptors all stem from a man aged 25-45 years in good health and CMV-seronegative.

This clone was counted a single time. This chain links TRBV6-6 with TRBJ2-3, with D possibly being TRBD1 (5 bases). This CDR3 region has 15 residues. Trimming removed 0 bases at V and 2 bases at J, with 9 bases between. Germline CDR1 is MNHNY and CDR2 is SVGAGI (reference sequence). The CDR3 DNA follows: TGTGCCAGCAGTTACTCGTCAGGGTTCACAGATACGCAGTATTTT. Translating it yields CASSYSSGFTDTQYF.

The V call is TRBV29-1, the J call TRBJ2-1; D unclear. The germline V gene has CDR1 SQVTM and CDR2 ANQGSEA. This CDR3 has 13 residues. V lost 4 bases to trimming and J lost 4 bases, with 11 bases between them. The CDR3: CSVVYLGYNEQFF. The DNA for the CDR3 is TGCAGCGTTGTCTACCTCGGTTACAATGAGCAGTTCTTC.

This clone showed up just once. The chain employs TRBV28 and TRBJ1-2, with D possibly being TRBD1 (5 bases). The V end was cut by 5 bases, the J end by 5 bases, with 15 bases between. This CDR3 is built from 14 residues. Looked up from germline, CDR1 is MDHEN and CDR2 is SYDVKM. CDR3 nucleotides: TGTGCCAGCAGTCCTCGCGGGGCCGATTATGGCTACACCTTC. Its protein is CASSPRGADYGYTF.

This chain joins TRBV10-3 and TRBJ2-2, with 7 nucleotides matching TRBD2. The ends lost 0 bases at V and 9 bases at J; junction bases unmatched: 4. There are 14 residues in the CDR3. Looked up from germline, CDR1 is ENHRY and CDR2 is SYGVKD. The DNA for the CDR3 is TGTGCCATCAGTGAGTCGGGAGGGAACCGGGAGCTGTTTTTT. Amino acids: CAISESGGNRELFF.

The gene calls are TRBV6-5 and TRBJ2-1; 13 bases align to TRBD2. Germline V lookup: CDR1 MNHEY, CDR2 SVGAGI. V lost 7 bases to trimming and J lost 4 bases; unmatched junction nucleotides: 4. CDR3 length equals 15 residues. CDR3 DNA sequence: TGTGCCAGCACCCCGACTAGCGGGGGGTACAATGAGCAGTTCTTC. It translates to CASTPTSGGYNEQFF.

This clone has a handful of counts. J is TRBJ1-4 and V is TRBV6-6, with D possibly matching TRBD1 (5 bases). Germline V gene data show CDR1 as MNHNY and CDR2 as SVGAGI (reference sequence). This CDR3 is 15 amino acids long. With 0 bases removed from V and 3 bases from J, the gap between germline ends came to 8 bases. The CDR3 is CASSYSKGANEKLFF. As DNA, the CDR3 is TGTGCCAGCAGTTACTCGAAAGGGGCTAATGAAAAACTGTTTTTT.

The gene calls are TRBV27 and TRBJ2-2; 8 bases are a match to TRBD1. This CDR3 has 16 amino acids. V shed 2 bases and J 7 bases; nucleotides not matched to a gene: 9. The germline V gene encodes CDR1 MNHEY and CDR2 SMNVEV (reference sequence). For the CDR3, the DNA is TGTGCCAGCAGTTTAAGTAGGACAGGGTACCACGGGGAGCTGTTTTTT. This codes for CASSLSRTGYHGELFF.

The chain combines TRBV2 with TRBJ1-4; weak D call: TRBD1 (5 bases). V lost 4 bases and J 7 bases, leaving 16 bases between the germline ends. Germline loops: CDR1 SNHLY, CDR2 FYNNEI. CDR3 length: 15 amino acids. The CDR3 reads CASSVPRQGTEKLFF. The CDR3 nucleotides read TGTGCCAGCAGTGTTCCCCGCCAGGGAACTGAAAAACTGTTTTTT.

The chain combines TRBV9 with TRBJ2-1; TRBD2 aligns across 12 bases. Germline V gene data show CDR1 as SGDLS and CDR2 as YYNGEE. J lost 6 bases, V lost 2 bases, and 3 bases had no gene match. This CDR3 contains 15 residues. Here the CDR3 DNA reads TGTGCCAGCAGCGTTCTAGCGGGGGGGATCAATGAGCAGTTCTTC. Protein product: CASSVLAGGINEQFF.

The chain employs TRBV6-1 and TRBJ1-3, with 7 bases matching TRBD1. Per the germline V gene, CDR1 is MNHNS and CDR2 is SASEGT. The CDR3 is made up of 15 amino acids. The ends lost 7 bases at V and 4 bases at J; junction bases unmatched: 10. The CDR3 loop reads CASTVEGAQGNTIYF. Here the CDR3 DNA reads TGTGCCAGCACGGTGGAGGGGGCGCAAGGAAACACCATATATTTT.

J is TRBJ2-2 and V is TRBV29-1; 7 nucleotides agree with TRBD2. The CDR3 runs 12 residues. Germline trimming cut 6 bases from V and 6 bases from J; bases unmatched to any gene: 4. Germline-derived CDR1 and CDR2 are SQVTM and ANQGSEA. The DNA of the CDR3 is TGCAGCGTCGAGGCGGGGGCCGGGGAGCTGTTTTTT. Amino acid sequence: CSVEAGAGELFF.

This clone was seen many times. The DNA for the CDR3 is TGTGCCAGTAAAGGGGCTGGCAATCAGCCCCAGCATTTT. This sequence encodes CASKGAGNQPQHF. This chain connects TRBV19 to TRBJ1-5, with a weak D call TRBD1 (5 bases). The CDR3 runs 13 residues. V lost 7 bases, J lost 2 bases, and 9 bases lay in between. Germline CDR1 and CDR2: LNHDA and SQIVND (reference sequence).

This clone was picked up a small number of times. The genes are TRBV4-1 and TRBJ2-7; D might be TRBD1 (5 bases). Trimming left V 4 bases short and J 5 bases short, with 18 bases between. This CDR3 comprises 15 residues. Germline CDR1 is MGHRA and CDR2 is YSYEKL. The DNA of the CDR3 is TGCGCCAGCAGCCCCCCGGTGGGGCCTATGGACGAGCAGTACTTC. Amino acid sequence: CASSPPVGPMDEQYF.

V is TRBV5-1 and J is TRBJ1-1, with D maybe TRBD1 (6 bases). Trimming cost V 4 bases and J 5 bases, with 12 bases left between them. CDR1 SGHRS and CDR2 YFSETQ come from the germline V gene. This CDR3 comprises 13 residues. CDR3 region: CASSTGTLTEAFF. The CDR3 DNA reads as TGCGCCAGCAGCACCGGGACACTAACTGAAGCTTTCTTT.

The rearrangement joins TRBV7-2 to TRBJ2-1; 15 bases are a match to TRBD2. Trimming took 5 bases from V and 15 from J; bases not matched to a gene: 8. The germline gives CDR1 SGHTA, CDR2 FQGNSA. The CDR3 extends over 14 amino acids. CDR3 sequence reads: CASSPGLAGGSPFF. The CDR3 nucleotides are TGTGCCAGCAGCCCGGGACTAGCGGGGGGAAGCCCGTTCTTC. The whole variable domain, filled in from reference TRBV7-2 and TRBJ2-1, reads GAGVSQSPSNKVTEKGKDVELRCDPISGHTALYWYRQSLGQGLEFLIYFQGNSAPDKSGLPSDRFSAERTGGSVSTLTIQRTQQEDSAVYLCASSPGLAGGSPFFGPGTRLTVL.

This clone has more than one count but fewer than ten. The V gene is TRBV4-3, the J gene TRBJ1-1; no clear D gene. CDR1 and CDR2 from the germline V gene are LGHNA and YSLEER. The CDR3 sequence is 14 residues long. Deletions cut 0 bases from V and 8 bases from J, with 13 bases between. In DNA form, the CDR3 reads TGCGCCAGCAGCCAAGAACTAGGTATCGGGGAAGCTTTCTTT. Translated, it gives CASSQELGIGEAFF.

This clone was detected only a few times. The V and J genes are TRBV29-1 and TRBJ1-4; D gene unclear. CDR3 size: 11 residues. V lost 6 bases and J lost 8, with 10 bases in between. Germline V lookup: CDR1 SQVTM, CDR2 ANQGSEA. The chain's CDR3 is CSVRAGEKLFF. DNA for the CDR3: TGCAGCGTCCGGGCGGGAGAAAAACTGTTTTTT. The complete variable domain, with remaining parts taken from reference TRBV29-1 and TRBJ1-4, reads SAVISQKPSRDICQRGTSLTIQCQVDSQVTMMFWYRQQPGQSLTLIATANQGSEATYESGFVIDKFPISRPNLTFSTLTVSNMSPEDSSIYLCSVRAGEKLFFGSGTQLSVL.

The chain carries TRBV5-4 and TRBJ2-2; 15 nucleotides line up with TRBD2. Germline-derived CDR1 and CDR2 are SGHNT and YYREEE (reference sequence). The CDR3 has 17 amino acids. Losses at the gene ends were 3 bases for V and 4 bases for J; bases not matched to a gene: 4. CDR3 in DNA: TGTGCCAGCAGCTCGGGACTAGCGGGGGGCGGCACCGGGGAGCTGTTTTTT. Its protein is CASSSGLAGGGTGELFF.